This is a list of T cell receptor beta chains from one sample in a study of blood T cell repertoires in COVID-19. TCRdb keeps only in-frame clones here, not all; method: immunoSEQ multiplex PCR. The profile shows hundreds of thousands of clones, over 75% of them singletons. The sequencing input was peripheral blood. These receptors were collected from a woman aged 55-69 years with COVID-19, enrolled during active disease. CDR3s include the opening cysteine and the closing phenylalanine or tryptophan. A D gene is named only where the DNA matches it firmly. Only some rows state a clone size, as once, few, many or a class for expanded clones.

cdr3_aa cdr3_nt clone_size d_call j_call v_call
CASSLVAGGPYEQYF TGTGCCAGCAGCTTAGTAGCGGGGGGTCCCTACGAGCAGTACTTC - TRBD2 TRBJ2-7 TRBV7-8
CASSDWDRYNEQFF TGCGCCAGCAGTGACTGGGACAGGTACAATGAGCAGTTCTTC - TRBD1 TRBJ2-1 TRBV10-1
CASSSTVGNQPQHF TGTGCCAGCAGTTCGACAGTGGGCAATCAGCCCCAGCATTTT few - TRBJ1-5 TRBV6-1
CASKIQGSTEAFF TGCGCCAGCAAAATTCAGGGAAGTACTGAAGCTTTCTTT - - TRBJ1-1 TRBV5-1
CASSSRVAQHF TGCGCCAGCAGCAGCAGGGTAGCCCAGCATTTT - - TRBJ1-5 TRBV5-1
CASSVEGAGNTIYF TGTGCCAGCAGCGTAGAAGGGGCGGGAAACACCATATATTTT - - TRBJ1-3 TRBV9
CASSLRAGAWHEQFF TGTGCCAGCAGCTTAAGGGCGGGGGCGTGGCATGAGCAGTTCTTC - - TRBJ2-1 TRBV11-3
CASRGQANYGYTF TGTGCCAGCCGGGGACAGGCTAACTATGGCTACACCTTC - TRBD1 TRBJ1-2 TRBV7-8
CASGDRGAFF TGTGCCAGTGGGGACAGGGGAGCTTTCTTT - TRBD1 TRBJ1-1 TRBV19
CASSSPPGGYTF TGTGCCAGCAGTTCTCCTCCGGGGGGCTACACCTTC - - TRBJ1-2 TRBV28
CASREQVSNQPQHF TGTGCCAGTAGGGAACAGGTGAGCAATCAGCCCCAGCATTTT - - TRBJ1-5 TRBV19
CATSRPTGWGTEAFF TGTGCCACCAGCAGACCGACAGGGTGGGGCACTGAAGCTTTCTTT - TRBD1 TRBJ1-1 TRBV15
CASSQVAEQFF TGCGCCAGCAGCCAAGTAGCTGAGCAGTTCTTC once - TRBJ2-1 TRBV4-1
CASRVDDYKQETQYF TGTGCCAGCAGAGTGGACGACTATAAGCAGGAGACCCAGTACTTC few - TRBJ2-5 TRBV6-1
CASSVVGQGAGNTIYF TGTGCCAGCAGCGTAGTCGGACAGGGTGCTGGAAACACCATATATTTT - TRBD1 TRBJ1-3 TRBV9
CASSYGGVENNEQFF TGTGCCAGCAGTTACGGGGGGGTAGAAAACAATGAGCAGTTCTTC - TRBD2 TRBJ2-1 TRBV6-5
CASSTGQKDNEQFF TGCGCCAGCAGCACCGGACAGAAAGACAATGAGCAGTTCTTC - - TRBJ2-1 TRBV5-1
CASSIAPGQPQHF TGTGCCAGTAGTATAGCGCCAGGCCAGCCCCAGCATTTT few - TRBJ1-5 TRBV19
CASSLSMNTEAFF TGCGCCAGCAGCTTGAGCATGAACACTGAAGCTTTCTTT - - TRBJ1-1 TRBV5-1
CASSLSGVNTEAFF TGTGCCAGCTCTTTGTCAGGGGTGAACACTGAAGCTTTCTTT - - TRBJ1-1 TRBV4-2
CAISEGDRGINQPQHF TGTGCCATCAGTGAGGGGGATAGGGGGATCAATCAGCCCCAGCATTTT - - TRBJ1-5 TRBV10-3
CASSQGFGASTDTQYF TGTGCCAGCAGCCAGGGGTTTGGGGCTAGCACAGATACGCAGTATTTT - - TRBJ2-3 TRBV5-6
CATRRDRAMNTEAFF TGCGCCACGCGCCGGGACAGGGCCATGAACACTGAAGCTTTCTTT once TRBD1 TRBJ1-1 TRBV10-1
CSVAGTAIDYGYTF TGCAGCGTAGCCGGGACAGCCATAGACTATGGCTACACCTTC - TRBD1 TRBJ1-2 TRBV29-1
CASSSSRDRGTEAFF TGCGCCAGCAGCTCCTCCCGGGACAGGGGAACTGAAGCTTTCTTT - TRBD1 TRBJ1-1 TRBV5-1
CASAQGTNYGYTF TGTGCCAGCGCCCAGGGGACTAACTATGGCTACACCTTC once - TRBJ1-2 TRBV2
CASSPGGGNTEAFF TGTGCCAGTAGTCCGGGAGGAGGGAACACTGAAGCTTTCTTT - - TRBJ1-1 TRBV19
CSARDSEQYF TGCAGTGCTAGAGACTCCGAGCAGTACTTC few - TRBJ2-7 TRBV20-1
CASSVDSPNQPQHF TGTGCCAGCAGTGTAGACAGCCCCAATCAGCCCCAGCATTTT - - TRBJ1-5 TRBV2
CASSRGGAYNEQFF TGTGCCAGCAGCCGGGGGGGTGCCTACAATGAGCAGTTCTTC - TRBD2 TRBJ2-1 TRBV7-9
CASSPLPLTGNSGNTIYF TGTGCCAGCTCACCTCTCCCACTTACAGGGAACTCTGGAAACACCATATATTTT - - TRBJ1-3 TRBV18
CASRKEAGSTDTQYF TGTGCCAGCAGGAAGGAGGCGGGGAGCACAGATACGCAGTATTTT - - TRBJ2-3 TRBV2
CASSRRAARPDTQYF TGTGCCAGCAGCAGGAGGGCTGCCCGGCCAGATACGCAGTATTTT once - TRBJ2-3 TRBV7-8
CASSFVPDYEQYF TGTGCCAGCAGCTTCGTTCCAGACTACGAGCAGTACTTC - - TRBJ2-7 TRBV7-2
CASSSGTMNYGYTF TGTGCCAGCAGCTCCGGGACAATGAACTATGGCTACACCTTC - - TRBJ1-2 TRBV5-4
CASSQGGAGANVLTF TGTGCCAGCAGTCAAGGGGGCGCTGGGGCCAACGTCCTGACTTTC - TRBD1 TRBJ2-6 TRBV3-1/TRBV3-2
CASSPLGARSYNEQFF TGTGCCAGCAGCCCATTGGGAGCGAGGTCCTACAATGAGCAGTTCTTC once - TRBJ2-1 TRBV3-1/TRBV3-2
CASSGGTGLDGELFF TGCGCCAGCAGCGGAGGGACAGGTTTAGACGGGGAGCTGTTTTTT - TRBD1 TRBJ2-2 TRBV5-1
CASSPRQDNYGYTF TGTGCCAGCTCACCTCGACAGGATAACTATGGCTACACCTTC - - TRBJ1-2 TRBV18
CASSDPGQGLFEQYF TGTGCCAGCAGCGACCCGGGACAGGGTTTGTTCGAGCAGTACTTC - TRBD1 TRBJ2-7 TRBV2
CASRGPGTAYEQYF TGTGCCAGCAGAGGACCCGGGACAGCCTACGAGCAGTACTTC - TRBD1 TRBJ2-7 TRBV28
CASRTTMFNYGYTF TGTGCCAGTAGGACGACAATGTTTAACTATGGCTACACCTTC few - TRBJ1-2 TRBV19
CASGFGTRTDTQYF TGTGCCAGCGGCTTCGGGACACGCACAGATACGCAGTATTTT - - TRBJ2-3 TRBV2
CASLPAGTGVYTF TGTGCCAGCTTACCAGCCGGGACAGGGGTCTACACCTTC - TRBD1 TRBJ1-2 TRBV2
CASSQGRGGTFRTQYF TGTGCCAGCAGCCAAGGCCGCGGGGGGACATTCCGGACCCAGTACTTC once TRBD2 TRBJ2-5 TRBV14
CASSQFGQGNTEAFF TGTGCCAGCAGCCAATTCGGACAGGGGAACACTGAAGCTTTCTTT - TRBD1 TRBJ1-1 TRBV3-1/TRBV3-2
CATTGRTGGNTIYF TGTGCCACCACTGGACGGACAGGGGGAAACACCATATATTTT - TRBD1 TRBJ1-3 TRBV15
CASSLGGQGGNEQFF TGTGCCAGCAGCTTAGGAGGACAGGGGGGGAATGAGCAGTTCTTC - TRBD1 TRBJ2-1 TRBV11-3
CASSAGLAGASQETQYF TGTGCCAGCAGCGCGGGACTAGCGGGGGCGAGTCAAGAGACCCAGTACTTC once TRBD2 TRBJ2-5 TRBV7-6
CASSRSYEQYF TGCGCCAGCAGCCGCTCCTACGAGCAGTACTTC - - TRBJ2-7 TRBV5-1
CASSYSWEGTEAFF TGTGCCAGCAGTTACTCGTGGGAGGGGACTGAAGCTTTCTTT - - TRBJ1-1 TRBV6-5
CATSDSNLNLNYGYTF TGTGCCACCAGTGATTCAAACCTTAACTTAAACTATGGCTACACCTTC - - TRBJ1-2 TRBV24-1
CASSQDNGGETQYF TGTGCCAGCAGCCAAGATAACGGGGGAGAGACCCAGTACTTC - - TRBJ2-5 TRBV3-1/TRBV3-2
CASSFGPANQPQHF TGTGCCAGCAGTTTTGGGCCAGCCAATCAGCCCCAGCATTTT - - TRBJ1-5 TRBV27
CASNRVTDTQYF TGTGCCAGTAACAGGGTGACAGATACGCAGTATTTT - - TRBJ2-3 TRBV19
CASSYSPTGDTQYF TGTGCCAGCAGTTACAGCCCAACGGGAGATACGCAGTATTTT - - TRBJ2-3 TRBV6-5
CASSPRHSPHEQYF TGCGCCAGCAGTCCCCGGCACAGCCCCCACGAGCAGTACTTC - - TRBJ2-7 TRBV10-2
CASSQVSGQGNQPQHF TGTGCCAGCAGCCAAGTATCAGGACAGGGCAATCAGCCCCAGCATTTT - TRBD1 TRBJ1-5 TRBV4-2